A single sample is the source of the 24 T cell receptor beta chains below, sequenced in a study of cytomegalovirus exposure and HLA in healthy donors. PCR involved 60 Vbeta and 13 Jbeta primers. This table comes from immunoSEQ multiplex PCR, and its TCRdb copy is limited to in-frame clones, with some not included. The data contain about 150,000 clones, 75% of them singletons. The sequenced material came from PBMCs. Receptors were obtained from a man aged 25 to 40 in good health and CMV-seronegative.

The chain joins TRBV7-9 to TRBJ2-7; 7 nucleotides agree with TRBD2. Germline values: CDR1 SEHNR, CDR2 FQNEAQ (reference sequence). V trimming: 4 bases; J trimming: 3 bases; junction bases outside the gene matches: 9. The length of the CDR3 is 15 residues. Here the CDR3 DNA reads TGTGCCAGCAGCTCCTTAGCGGGTCCTCACTACGAGCAGTACTTC. Its protein product is CASSSLAGPHYEQYF.

Regarding this clone: At one of its ends the junction is not consistent with the germline gene, which may arise from a read error. J is TRBJ2-5 and V is TRBV7-7; the D gene is possibly TRBD2 (5 bases). CDR3 length: 13 amino acids. Germline-derived CDR1 and CDR2 are SSHAT and FNYEAQ (reference sequence). In DNA, the CDR3 is TGTGCTAGCACACGGAGTACGGGGGAGACCCAGTACTTC. Translated, it gives CASTRSTGETQYF.

This chain uses TRBV28 with TRBJ1-5, with 12 bases that match TRBD1. This CDR3 has 16 residues. Germline V gene sequence: CDR1 MDHEN, CDR2 SYDVKM. V was pared by 5 bases and J by 7 bases, with 9 bases of the junction left unmatched. The CDR3, as DNA: TGTGCCAGCAGTGACGGAGTCGGGACAGGGGGCCAGCCCCAGCATTTT. Its protein is CASSDGVGTGGQPQHF.

This clone was seen a handful of times. V and J are TRBV30 and TRBJ2-3; weak D call: TRBD1 (7 bases). V was pared by 5 bases and J by 2 bases, with 17 bases between. The germline gives CDR1 GTSNPN, CDR2 SVGIG (reference sequence). This CDR3 has 15 amino acids. In DNA form, the CDR3 reads TGTGCCTGGGACCAGGGGGAGGAGAACACAGATACGCAGTATTTT. Translated: CAWDQGEENTDTQYF.

V gene TRBV5-1 combines with J gene TRBJ1-1; TRBD1 might be the D (5 bases). The CDR3 extends over 13 amino acids. Between the trimmed V and J ends, which lost 3 bases and 1 base, there was a span of 7 bases. Germline CDR1 SGHRS, CDR2 YFSETQ. Here the CDR3 DNA reads TGCGCCAGCAGCTCGCAGGGGAACACTGAAGCTTTCTTT. Residues: CASSSQGNTEAFF.

About this clone itself: A read error may account for a junction end that differs from germline. The CDR3 coding sequence is TGTGCTAGCAGCTTAGAGCGGGGGGCGACGGAGACCCAGTACTTC. Residues: CASSLERGATETQYF. The chain recombines TRBV7-7 with TRBJ2-5; 9 bases are shared with TRBD2. The CDR3 has 15 amino acids. In germline, CDR1 is SSHAT, CDR2 FNYEAQ (reference sequence).

This chain connects TRBV30 to TRBJ1-5; D unclear. The V end was cut by 2 bases, the J end by 5 bases, with 10 bases between. CDR1 and CDR2 (germline): GTSNPN, SVGIG (reference sequence). The CDR3 sequence is 13 residues long. Here the CDR3 reads CAWSTQNDQPQHF. CDR3 sequence (DNA): TGTGCCTGGAGTACCCAGAACGATCAGCCCCAGCATTTT.

This clone has just a few counts. The rearrangement uses TRBV28 and TRBJ2-7, with 8 bases fitting TRBD1. Germline V gene sequence: CDR1 MDHEN, CDR2 SYDVKM. Losses at the gene ends were 9 bases for V and 5 bases for J; bases not matched to a gene: 12. The CDR3 length is 14 residues. In DNA, the CDR3 is TGTGCCAGTCAGACCTTGGCAGGGGGCAACGAGCAGTACTTC. Amino acid sequence: CASQTLAGGNEQYF.

The V gene is TRBV6-1, the J gene TRBJ2-2; 8 bases map to TRBD1. In germline, CDR1 is MNHNS, CDR2 SASEGT. The V and J ends lost 1 base and 5 bases, in that order; junction bases with no gene match: 15. The CDR3 sequence is 19 residues long. The CDR3 is CASSEVQGARLVGTGELFF. CDR3 nucleotides: TGTGCCAGCAGTGAAGTTCAGGGGGCGCGGCTGGTGGGAACCGGGGAGCTGTTTTTT.

V is TRBV20-1 and J is TRBJ1-2, with a weak D call TRBD1 (5 bases). V lost 6 bases and J lost 2, with 7 bases in between. This CDR3 comprises 11 residues. Germline CDR1 and CDR2: DFQATT and SNEGSKA (reference sequence). Here the CDR3 DNA reads TGCAGTGCCGCAGGGAACTATGGCTACACCTTC. This codes for CSAAGNYGYTF.

The gene calls are TRBV5-1 and TRBJ2-7; 8 nucleotides agree with TRBD2. CDR1 is SGHRS and CDR2 is YFSETQ in the germline V gene. CDR3 length: 14 residues. The V gene end was trimmed by 3 bases and the J gene end by 6 bases; junction bases not matched to a gene: 8. The CDR3 region is CASSSGGGGSEQYF. CDR3 in DNA: TGCGCCAGCAGCTCCGGGGGGGGCGGGTCCGAGCAGTACTTC.

This clone was observed a few times. The chain couples TRBV2 to TRBJ2-7; a possible D gene is TRBD1 (6 bases). The CDR3 contains 14 residues. The ends were cut back, 4 bases at V and 5 bases at J, with 15 bases in the middle. Germline CDR1 reads SNHLY; CDR2 reads FYNNEI. CDR3 in amino acids: CASSGDRSRDEQYF. The CDR3 bases are TGTGCCAGCAGTGGAGACAGGTCTCGTGACGAGCAGTACTTC.

V is TRBV27 and J is TRBJ1-2; 8 bases agree with TRBD1. Germline CDR1 and CDR2: MNHEY and SMNVEV (reference sequence). The CDR3 length is 17 residues. V lost 0 bases, J lost 4 bases, and 10 bases stayed unmatched. CDR3 in amino acids: CASSLSPAGGEGYGYTF. The CDR3 coding sequence is TGTGCCAGCAGTTTATCCCCTGCAGGGGGCGAGGGCTATGGCTACACCTTC.

The chain combines TRBV5-1 with TRBJ1-1; no definite D call. CDR1 is SGHRS and CDR2 is YFSETQ in the germline V gene. This CDR3 contains 15 residues. Trimming shortened V by 3 bases and J by 5 bases, and 17 bases separated the two germline ends. In DNA, the CDR3 is TGCGCCAGCAGCTCGCAACCGGACCCGGGGACTGAAGCTTTCTTT. Its protein product is CASSSQPDPGTEAFF.

The chain employs TRBV6-1 and TRBJ2-7, with 8 bases fitting TRBD2. CDR1 MNHNS and CDR2 SASEGT come from the germline V gene. This CDR3 comprises 16 residues. V shed 2 bases, J shed 9 bases, and the junction held 15 bases outside the gene matches. For the CDR3, the DNA is TGTGCCAGCAGTGAATTGGCGGGGGGTGGAGAGGGGGGGCAGTACTTC. Amino acids: CASSELAGGGEGGQYF.

The CDR3 sequence is CASSLYPGGPFGEQFF. The CDR3 bases are TGTGCCAGCAGTTTATACCCGGGAGGGCCGTTTGGTGAGCAGTTCTTC. The chain couples TRBV27 to TRBJ2-1; 8 bases agree with TRBD2. V shed 1 base, J shed 9 bases, and the junction held 11 bases outside the gene matches. Germline V gene data show CDR1 as MNHEY and CDR2 as SMNVEV (reference sequence). This CDR3 has 16 residues.

The chain combines TRBV6-1 with TRBJ1-4; the D gene is possibly TRBD1 (6 bases). The CDR3 spans 14 residues. V was clipped by 8 bases and J by 1 base, with 11 bases between them. CDR1 is MNHNS, CDR2 SASEGT, per germline. CDR3 DNA: TGTGCCAGCTGGGGCAGGGGAACTAATGAAAAACTGTTTTTT. It specifies CASWGRGTNEKLFF.

The V call is TRBV7-9, the J call TRBJ2-7, with 8 bases that match TRBD2. V trimming: 5 bases; J trimming: 5 bases; junction bases outside the gene matches: 11. The CDR3 contains 15 residues. In germline, CDR1 is SEHNR, CDR2 FQNEAQ (reference sequence). The CDR3: CASSPGGGSYNEQYF. In nucleotides, the CDR3 is TGTGCCAGCAGCCCCGGGGGGGGGAGTTACAACGAGCAGTACTTC.

This chain connects TRBV5-4 to TRBJ2-2; TRBD1 matches 8 bases. This CDR3 contains 15 residues. CDR1 and CDR2 (germline): SGHNT, YYREEE (reference sequence). J gave up 4 bases and V 2 bases, and 4 bases lay outside the gene matches. The CDR3 region is CASSFRGLGTGELFF. The CDR3 DNA sequence: TGTGCCAGCAGCTTCAGGGGGCTCGGCACCGGGGAGCTGTTTTTT.

This clone was seen only a few times. The DNA for the CDR3 is TGTGCCAGCAGCGTCAGGACCTCGGGGGAGCAGTACTTC. It yields the protein CASSVRTSGEQYF. The chain couples TRBV9 to TRBJ2-7; maybe TRBD2 (5 bases). The ends were cut back, 2 bases at V and 7 bases at J, with 13 bases in the middle. CDR3 length: 13 amino acids. Germline V gene lookup returns CDR1 SGDLS and CDR2 YYNGEE.

V and J are TRBV28 and TRBJ2-2, with 7 positions matching TRBD2. Germline V gives CDR1 MDHEN, CDR2 SYDVKM. This CDR3 contains 15 residues. The V segment lost 3 bases and the J segment 6 bases; nucleotides outside the gene matches: 7. For the CDR3, the DNA is TGTGCCAGCAGTTTTCGGGCAGGGAGGGCCGGGGAGCTGTTTTTT. Its translation is CASSFRAGRAGELFF.

This clone was seen a handful of times. CDR3 nucleotide sequence: TGTGCCAGCACCCTAAGAGGATCTGGGGCGTACGAGCAGTACTTC. Encoded protein: CASTLRGSGAYEQYF. The chain employs TRBV6-5 and TRBJ2-7, with TRBD1 as a possible D gene (5 bases). V was shortened by 7 bases and J by 4 bases, with 20 bases between the two germline ends. This CDR3 region has 15 residues. Germline CDR1 is MNHEY and CDR2 is SVGAGI.

This clone was observed a single time. CDR3 protein: CASSLGPLNTEAFF. The CDR3, as DNA: TGTGCCAGCAGCTTAGGGCCTTTAAACACTGAAGCTTTCTTT. The rearrangement links TRBV7-3 to TRBJ1-1; no definite D call. Germline values: CDR1 SGHTA, CDR2 FQGTGA. V was clipped by 2 bases and J by 2 bases, with 9 bases between them. This CDR3 has 14 residues.

The J gene is TRBJ1-6, the V gene TRBV28; 9 bases map to TRBD1. The germline CDR1 and CDR2 sequences are MDHEN and SYDVKM. The junction had 8 bases not matched to a gene; V was cut back by 3 bases and J by 14 bases. The length of the CDR3 is 14 residues. CDR3 in amino acids: CASSFRTGVGTLHF. The CDR3 bases are TGTGCCAGCAGTTTTCGGACAGGGGTCGGTACCCTCCACTTT. The whole variable domain, remainder taken from reference TRBV28 and TRBJ1-6, is DVKVTQSSRYLVKRTGEKVFLECVQDMDHENMFWYRQDPGLGLRLIYFSYDVKMKEKGDIPEGYSVSREKKERFSLILESASTNQTSMYLCASSFRTGVGTLHFGNGTRLTVT.